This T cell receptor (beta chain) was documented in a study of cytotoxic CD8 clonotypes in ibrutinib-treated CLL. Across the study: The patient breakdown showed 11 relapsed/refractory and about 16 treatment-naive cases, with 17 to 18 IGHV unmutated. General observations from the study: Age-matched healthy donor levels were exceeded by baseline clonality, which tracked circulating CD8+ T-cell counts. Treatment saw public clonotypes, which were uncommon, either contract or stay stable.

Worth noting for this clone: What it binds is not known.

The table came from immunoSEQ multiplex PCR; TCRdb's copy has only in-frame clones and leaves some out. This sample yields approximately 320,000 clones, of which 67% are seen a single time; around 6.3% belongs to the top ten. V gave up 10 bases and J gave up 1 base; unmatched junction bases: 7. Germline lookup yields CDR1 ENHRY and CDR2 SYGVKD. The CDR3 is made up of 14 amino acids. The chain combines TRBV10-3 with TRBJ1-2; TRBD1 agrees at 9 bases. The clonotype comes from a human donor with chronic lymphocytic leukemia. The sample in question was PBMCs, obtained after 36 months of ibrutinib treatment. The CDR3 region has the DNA TGTGCCACCCGGGACAGGGAAGTTAACTATGGCTACACCTTC. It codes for CATRDREVNYGYTF.